This T cell receptor (beta chain) was captured by sequencing in a study of CD8 T cells in Susac syndrome (dated by TCRdb to about 2019). The study in broad terms: Among the Susac syndrome patients who were sequenced, clinically active disease was present in more than five and clinical remission was observed in roughly eight. At the time of blood withdrawal, Susac syndrome patients were either therapy-naive, taking corticosteroids (with some also receiving IVIg), or on IVIg alone. Whether CD8+ T cell activation and differentiation in Susac syndrome was antigen driven was tested using repertoire sequencing. What the work shows at the level of the full study, not this receptor alone: In the CD4+ T cell repertoire of Susac syndrome patients, clonal expansion was not detected. The TCR sequencing and HLA analysis was acknowledged to have included a relatively small number of individuals.

Concerning this clonotype itself: Its antigen is still unknown. No base quality information exists; no much larger clone differs at one position.

CDR1 and CDR2 are drawn from the germline V gene (reference sequence): GTSNPN, SVGIG. Measured from the cysteine to the phenylalanine, the CDR3 is 14 residues long. The kept DNA is CDR3 alone, 42 bases in frame from the first base. Trimming takes 0 bases from V and 3 bases from J, and the germline ends sit 12 bases apart. Peripheral blood CD8+ and CD4+ T cells from healthy donors, Susac syndrome patients and multiple sclerosis patients were profiled by high-throughput TCR beta sequencing. The Susac syndrome patients fulfilled recently defined diagnostic criteria for either definite or probable disease. Bulk CD8+ and CD4+ T cells were purified magnetically by negative isolation, whereas CD8+ TEMRA cells were enriched by FACS. Blood was collected in EDTA tubes and processed within 24 hours, with PBMCs isolated through density gradient centrifugation. PBMCs intended for TCR sequencing were cryopreserved in liquid nitrogen and thawed later in a water bath at 37 degrees C. Purity of sorted or isolated CD4+, CD8+ and CD8+ TEMRA cells was at least 90%.

RNA was extracted using the RNeasy kit, and about 0.45 to 1 microgram was reverse transcribed with random hexamers. The immunoSEQ multiplex PCR assay, which covers 54 Vbeta and 13 Jbeta segments, was used to amplify TCR beta CDR3 regions. Bias from PCR amplification was corrected by using a synthetic template baseline for primer optimization and for computational correction. As for the authors' bioinformatics: Reads were annotated to V, D and J genes according to IMGT and were analyzed with immunoSEQ Analyzer, with only productive sequences retained. Clonality was computed as one minus Shannon entropy normalized by log2 of the number of productive unique sequences. For each patient and control, public and private clones were evaluated among the 100 most prevalent clones. A clone was defined as Susac-specific if it was absent from the healthy and MS cohorts, from 1052 published viral clones and from other ImmuneACCESS disease sequences. Using fastp trimming at Q25 and MiXCR clonotype assembly, TCRdb reanalyzed the public sequencing data and kept in-frame beta chains. Each CDR3 protein gets just one entry, which takes the most common genes and DNA from the rows behind it. The V and J calls reflect TCRdb's pipeline rather than the authors' work. The sample table contains 85,000 to 95,000 distinct CDR3 sequences; only one count was recorded for roughly 94% of them. About 0.3% of the sample goes to the ten largest clones.

The sample taken for sequencing was CD4+ T cells from PBMCs. The TCR sequence derives from a human donor with Susac syndrome. This receptor chain uses TRBV30 and TRBJ2-7, with the D gene possibly TRBD1 or TRBD2, each one fitting 5 bases. The CDR3 here reads CAWSVGGDLYEQYF. The base sequence is TGTGCCTGGAGTGTGGGTGGGGACCTCTACGAGCAGTACTTC.